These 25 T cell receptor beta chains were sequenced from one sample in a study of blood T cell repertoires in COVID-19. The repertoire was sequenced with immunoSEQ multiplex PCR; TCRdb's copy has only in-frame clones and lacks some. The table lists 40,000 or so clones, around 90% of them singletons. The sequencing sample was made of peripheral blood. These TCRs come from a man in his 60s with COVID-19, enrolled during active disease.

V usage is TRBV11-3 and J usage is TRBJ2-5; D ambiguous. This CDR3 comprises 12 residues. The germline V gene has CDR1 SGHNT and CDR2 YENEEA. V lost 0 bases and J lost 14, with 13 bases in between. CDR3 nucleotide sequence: TGTGCCAGCAGCTTAGATGTTACAAAAATTTACTTC. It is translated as CASSLDVTKIYF.

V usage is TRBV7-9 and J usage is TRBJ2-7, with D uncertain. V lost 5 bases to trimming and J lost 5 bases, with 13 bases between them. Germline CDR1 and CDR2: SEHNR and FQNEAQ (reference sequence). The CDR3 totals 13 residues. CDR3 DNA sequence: TGTGCCAGCAGCCTAACCGGTGAACACGAGCAGTACTTC. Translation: CASSLTGEHEQYF.

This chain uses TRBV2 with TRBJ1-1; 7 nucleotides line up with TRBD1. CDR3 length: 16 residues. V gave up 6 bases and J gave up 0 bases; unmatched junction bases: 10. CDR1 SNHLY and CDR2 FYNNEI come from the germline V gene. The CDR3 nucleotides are TGTGCCAGCAGGGACAGGCAATCCACGGTGAACACTGAAGCTTTCTTT. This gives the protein CASRDRQSTVNTEAFF.

DNA for the CDR3: TGTGCCAGCAGCCCACGACAGGGGGTATCCTACGAGCAGTACTTC. It is translated as CASSPRQGVSYEQYF. The rearrangement uses TRBV11-3 and TRBJ2-7; 9 nucleotides match TRBD1. CDR1 and CDR2 (germline): SGHNT, YENEEA. V lost 5 bases and J lost 1; bases outside the gene matches: 6. The CDR3 has 15 residues.

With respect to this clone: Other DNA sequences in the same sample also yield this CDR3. The CDR3 here is CASSLTSGSSYNEQFF. The CDR3 region has the DNA TGCGCCAGCAGCTTAACTAGCGGGAGCTCCTACAATGAGCAGTTCTTC. This rearrangement joins TRBV5-1 to TRBJ2-1; 11 nucleotides line up with TRBD2. The CDR3 is 16 residues long. Germline V gives CDR1 SGHRS, CDR2 YFSETQ. The V gene end was trimmed by 2 bases and the J gene end by 0 bases; junction bases not matched to a gene: 1.

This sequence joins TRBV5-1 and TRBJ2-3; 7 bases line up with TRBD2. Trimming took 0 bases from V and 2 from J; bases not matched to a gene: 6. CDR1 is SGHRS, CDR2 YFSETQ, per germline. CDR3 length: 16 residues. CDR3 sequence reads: CASSLEGGSTTDTQYF. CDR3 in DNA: TGCGCCAGCAGCTTGGAGGGCGGGAGCACCACAGATACGCAGTATTTT.

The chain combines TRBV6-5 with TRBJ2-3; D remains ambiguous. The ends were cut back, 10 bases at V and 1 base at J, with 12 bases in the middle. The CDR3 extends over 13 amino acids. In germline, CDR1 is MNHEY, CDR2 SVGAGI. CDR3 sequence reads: CATEEPRTDTQYF. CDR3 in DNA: TGTGCCACCGAGGAACCGCGCACAGATACGCAGTATTTT.

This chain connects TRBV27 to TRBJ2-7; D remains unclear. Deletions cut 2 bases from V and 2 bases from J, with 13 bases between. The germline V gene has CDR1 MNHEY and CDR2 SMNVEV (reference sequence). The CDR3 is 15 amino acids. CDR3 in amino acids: CASSLKTSSTYEQYF. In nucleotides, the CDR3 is TGTGCCAGCAGTTTAAAAACTTCTTCGACCTACGAGCAGTACTTC.

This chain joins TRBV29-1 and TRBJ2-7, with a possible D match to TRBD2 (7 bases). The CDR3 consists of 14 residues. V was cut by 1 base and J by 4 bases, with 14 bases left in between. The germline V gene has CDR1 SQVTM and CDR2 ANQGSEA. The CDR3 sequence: CSVEVGGLGYEQYF. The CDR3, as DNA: TGCAGCGTTGAAGTCGGGGGGCTTGGATACGAGCAGTACTTC.

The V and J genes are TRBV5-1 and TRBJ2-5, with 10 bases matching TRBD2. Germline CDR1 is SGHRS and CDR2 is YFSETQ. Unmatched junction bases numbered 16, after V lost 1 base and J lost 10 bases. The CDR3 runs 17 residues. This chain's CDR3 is CASSLFEKLPSGSVQYF. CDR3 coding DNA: TGCGCCAGCAGCTTGTTTGAAAAACTTCCTAGCGGGAGTGTCCAGTACTTC.

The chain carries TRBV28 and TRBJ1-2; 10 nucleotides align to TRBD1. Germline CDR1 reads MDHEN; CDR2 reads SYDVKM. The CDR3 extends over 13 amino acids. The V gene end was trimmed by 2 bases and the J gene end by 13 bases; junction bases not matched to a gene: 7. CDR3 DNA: TGTGCCAGCAGTTTAACGGGACAGGGGTGGGTCACCTTC. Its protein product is CASSLTGQGWVTF.

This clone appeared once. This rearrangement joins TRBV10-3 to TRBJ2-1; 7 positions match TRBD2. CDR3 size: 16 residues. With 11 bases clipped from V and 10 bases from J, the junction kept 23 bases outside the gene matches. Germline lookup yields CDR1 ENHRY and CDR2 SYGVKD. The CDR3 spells CAVRGSGGGGMYEQFF. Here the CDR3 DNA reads TGTGCCGTCCGAGGCTCTGGCGGCGGGGGTATGTACGAGCAGTTCTTC.

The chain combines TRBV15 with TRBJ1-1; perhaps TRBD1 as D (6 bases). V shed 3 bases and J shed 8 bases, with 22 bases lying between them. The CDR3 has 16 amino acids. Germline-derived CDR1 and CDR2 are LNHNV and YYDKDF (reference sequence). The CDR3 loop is CATSSGLSRGYLEAFF. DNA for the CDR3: TGTGCCACCAGCAGCGGACTGTCTAGGGGGTACTTAGAAGCTTTCTTT.

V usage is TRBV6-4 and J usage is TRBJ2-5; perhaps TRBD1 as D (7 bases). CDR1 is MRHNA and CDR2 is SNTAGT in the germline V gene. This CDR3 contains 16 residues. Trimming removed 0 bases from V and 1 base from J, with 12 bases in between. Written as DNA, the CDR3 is TGTGCCAGCAGTGACTCCGGGGGACAGAGCCAAGAGACCCAGTACTTC. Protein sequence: CASSDSGGQSQETQYF.

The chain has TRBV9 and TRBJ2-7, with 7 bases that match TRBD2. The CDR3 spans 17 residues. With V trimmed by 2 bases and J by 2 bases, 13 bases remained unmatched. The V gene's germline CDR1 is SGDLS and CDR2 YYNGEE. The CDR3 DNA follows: TGTGCCAGCAGCGTTTCCACGGGCGGCGGGAGCGCCTACGAGCAGTACTTC. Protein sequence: CASSVSTGGGSAYEQYF.

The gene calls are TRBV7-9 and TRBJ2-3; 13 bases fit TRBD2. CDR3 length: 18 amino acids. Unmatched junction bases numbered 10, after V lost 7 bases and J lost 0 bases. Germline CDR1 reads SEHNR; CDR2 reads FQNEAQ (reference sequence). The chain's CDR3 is CASTTGTSGTPSTDTQYF. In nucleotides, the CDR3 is TGTGCCAGCACCACGGGGACTAGCGGGACCCCTAGCACAGATACGCAGTATTTT.

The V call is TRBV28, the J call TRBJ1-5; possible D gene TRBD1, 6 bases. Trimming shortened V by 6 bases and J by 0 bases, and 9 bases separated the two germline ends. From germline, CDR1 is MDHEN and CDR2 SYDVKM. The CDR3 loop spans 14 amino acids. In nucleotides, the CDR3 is TGTGCCAGCAGGGGGGCAGATAGCAATCAGCCCCAGCATTTT. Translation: CASRGADSNQPQHF.

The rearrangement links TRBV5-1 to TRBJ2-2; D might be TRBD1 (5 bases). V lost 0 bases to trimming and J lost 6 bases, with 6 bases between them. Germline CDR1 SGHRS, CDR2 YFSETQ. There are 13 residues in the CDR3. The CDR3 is CASSLGRAGELFF. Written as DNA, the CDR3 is TGCGCCAGCAGCTTGGGCAGGGCCGGGGAGCTGTTTTTT.

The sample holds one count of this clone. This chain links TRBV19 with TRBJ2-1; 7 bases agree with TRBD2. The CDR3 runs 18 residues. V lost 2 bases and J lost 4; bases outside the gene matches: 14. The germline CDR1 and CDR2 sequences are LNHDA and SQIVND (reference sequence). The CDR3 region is CASSIILARGGEYNEQFF. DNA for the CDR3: TGTGCCAGTAGTATAATACTAGCGCGTGGGGGAGAGTACAATGAGCAGTTCTTC.

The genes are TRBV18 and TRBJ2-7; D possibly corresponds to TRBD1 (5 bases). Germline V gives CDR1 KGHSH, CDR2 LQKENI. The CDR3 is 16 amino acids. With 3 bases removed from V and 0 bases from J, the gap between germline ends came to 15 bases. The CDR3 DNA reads TGTGCCAGCTCACCTACTCCAGACAGTTCCTCCTACGAGCAGTACTTC. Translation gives CASSPTPDSSSYEQYF. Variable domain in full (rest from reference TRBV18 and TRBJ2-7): NAGVMQNPRHLVRRRGQEARLRCSPMKGHSHVYWYRQLPEEGLKFMVYLQKENIIDESGMPKERFSAEFPKEGPSILRIQQVVRGDSAAYFCASSPTPDSSSYEQYFGPGTRLTVT.

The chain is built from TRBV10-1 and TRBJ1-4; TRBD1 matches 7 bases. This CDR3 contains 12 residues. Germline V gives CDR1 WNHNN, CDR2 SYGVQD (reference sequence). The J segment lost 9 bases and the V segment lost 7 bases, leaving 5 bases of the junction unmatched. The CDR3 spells CASNVTGQKLFF. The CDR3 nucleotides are TGCGCCAGCAACGTGACAGGGCAAAAACTGTTTTTT.

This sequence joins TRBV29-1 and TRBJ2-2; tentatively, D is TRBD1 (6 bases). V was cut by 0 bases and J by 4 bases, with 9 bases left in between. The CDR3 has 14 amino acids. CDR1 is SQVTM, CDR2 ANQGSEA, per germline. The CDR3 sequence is CSVEDRGSTGELFF. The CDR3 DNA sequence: TGCAGCGTTGAAGACAGGGGTAGCACCGGGGAGCTGTTTTTT.

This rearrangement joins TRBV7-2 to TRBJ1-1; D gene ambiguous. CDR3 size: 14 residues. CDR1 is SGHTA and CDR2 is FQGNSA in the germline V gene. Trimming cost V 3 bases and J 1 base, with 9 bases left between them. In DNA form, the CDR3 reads TGTGCCAGCAGCTTGCTTGGGCAGAACACTGAAGCTTTCTTT. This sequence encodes CASSLLGQNTEAFF.

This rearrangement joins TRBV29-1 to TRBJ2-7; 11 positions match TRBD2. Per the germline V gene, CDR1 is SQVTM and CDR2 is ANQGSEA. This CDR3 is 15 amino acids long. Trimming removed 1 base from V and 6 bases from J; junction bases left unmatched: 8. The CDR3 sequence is CSVEGSSGRSGEQYF. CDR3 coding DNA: TGCAGCGTTGAAGGGTCTAGCGGGAGGTCGGGCGAGCAGTACTTC.

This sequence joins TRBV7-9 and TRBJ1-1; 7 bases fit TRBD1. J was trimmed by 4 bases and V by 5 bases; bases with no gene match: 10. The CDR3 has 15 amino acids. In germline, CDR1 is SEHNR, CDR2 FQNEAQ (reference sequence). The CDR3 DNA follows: TGTGCCAGCAGCCGGGACAGCGGACCGAGCACTGAAGCTTTCTTT. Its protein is CASSRDSGPSTEAFF.